The T cell receptor (beta chain) described here comes from a study of blood T cell repertoires in COVID-19. Overall study: The analysed material was cDNA or gDNA that came from T cells, B-cell-depleted T cells, or PBMCs.

Clones were sequenced by immunoSEQ multiplex PCR, and TCRdb holds only the in-frame ones, with some missing. The sample carries more than 130,000 clones, about nine tenths recorded once. This CDR3 contains 15 residues. The germline CDR1 and CDR2 sequences are LNHDA and SQIVND (reference sequence). J lost 2 bases, V lost 3 bases, and 0 bases had no gene match. Only one count was recorded for this clone. Other DNA sequences in the sample encode the same CDR3. The chain carries TRBV19 and TRBJ2-6; 8 bases agree with TRBD2. The sequence was collected from a man aged 45-60 years with active or convalescent COVID-19. Source material: peripheral blood. For the CDR3, the DNA is TGTGCCAGTAGTATCGGGGGGGCTGGGGCCAACGTCCTGACTTTC. Protein: CASSIGGAGANVLTF.